These 30 T cell receptor beta chains share one sample of origin, sequenced in a study of blood T cell repertoires in COVID-19. Profiling relied on immunoSEQ multiplex PCR, and the TCRdb table lists in-frame clones only, not all of them. The profile shows about half a million clones, 70% to 90% of them singletons. The material sequenced was peripheral blood. The receptors here all came from a human donor in a cohort sampled during active COVID-19.

To note about this clone: The same CDR3 arises from other DNA sequences in this sample as well. The CDR3 DNA is TGTGCCAGCAGTCTACAGGACAGTTACGAGCAGTACTTC. The encoded protein is CASSLQDSYEQYF. The chain carries TRBV12-3 or TRBV12-4 and TRBJ2-7; D perhaps matches TRBD1 (6 bases). Trimming shortened V by 5 bases and J by 4 bases, and 12 bases separated the two germline ends. This CDR3 has 13 amino acids.

This sequence joins TRBV15 and TRBJ1-6; TRBD1 agrees at 8 bases. The germline V gene encodes CDR1 LNHNV and CDR2 YYDKDF (reference sequence). Trimming at V came to 0 bases and at J to 5 bases, leaving 12 bases not matched to a gene. The CDR3 totals 19 residues. CDR3 nucleotide sequence: TGTGCCACCAGCAGAGACCGCCAGGGGGCGGGTAACAATAATTCACCCCTCCACTTT. It translates to CATSRDRQGAGNNNSPLHF. The full variable domain, rest sourced from reference TRBV15 and TRBJ1-6, is DAMVIQNPRYQVTQFGKPVTLSCSQTLNHNVMYWYQQKSSQAPKLLFHYYDKDFNNEADTPDNFQSRRPNTSFCFLDIRSPGLGDTAMYLCATSRDRQGAGNNNSPLHFGNGTRLTVT.

The V and J genes are TRBV29-1 and TRBJ1-2; TRBD1 agrees at 9 bases. V was clipped by 7 bases and J by 5 bases; unmatched bases: 8. CDR1 SQVTM and CDR2 ANQGSEA come from the germline V gene. The CDR3 loop spans 13 amino acids. CDR3 in DNA: TGCAGCGCGGCTGACAGGGGGGATTATGGCTACACCTTC. Translating gives CSAADRGDYGYTF.

The genes are TRBV27 and TRBJ2-5; 10 bases align to TRBD2. CDR1 and CDR2 from the germline V gene are MNHEY and SMNVEV (reference sequence). The V gene end was trimmed by 4 bases and the J gene end by 0 bases; junction bases not matched to a gene: 8. The CDR3 is 17 amino acids. The CDR3 DNA follows: TGTGCCAGCAGTTGGTCAGGACTAGCGGAGTACCAAGAGACCCAGTACTTC. This translates into CASSWSGLAEYQETQYF.

The chain joins TRBV9 to TRBJ2-3, with D maybe TRBD2 (6 bases). This CDR3 is built from 15 residues. The germline CDR1 and CDR2 sequences are SGDLS and YYNGEE. The V and J ends lost 4 bases and 5 bases respectively, with 17 bases between them. The CDR3 protein is CASSNHPEGLDTQYF. In DNA form, the CDR3 reads TGTGCCAGCAGCAACCATCCGGAGGGCCTAGATACGCAGTATTTT. Based on the CDR3 plus reference TRBV9 and TRBJ2-3, the full variable domain is DSGVTQTPKHLITATGQRVTLRCSPRSGDLSVYWYQQSLDQGLQFLIQYYNGEERAKGNILERFSAQQFPDLHSELNLSSLELGDSALYFCASSNHPEGLDTQYFGPGTRLTVL.

This chain links TRBV2 with TRBJ1-5; TRBD1 agrees at 8 bases. V gave up 9 bases and J gave up 4 bases; unmatched junction bases: 8. Per the germline V gene, CDR1 is SNHLY and CDR2 is FYNNEI. This CDR3 has 14 amino acids. CDR3 nucleotide sequence: TGTGCCAGTCAGTCCGGGACAGGAAATCAGCCCCAGCATTTT. Amino acids: CASQSGTGNQPQHF.

V and J are TRBV10-1 and TRBJ2-7; 7 bases line up with TRBD2. J lost 3 bases, V lost 3 bases, and 5 bases had no gene match. The length of the CDR3 is 14 residues. Germline loops: CDR1 WNHNN, CDR2 SYGVQD (reference sequence). CDR3: CASSEGGRGYEQYF. CDR3 nucleotide sequence: TGCGCCAGCAGTGAAGGCGGGAGAGGCTACGAGCAGTACTTC.

This chain connects TRBV11-2 to TRBJ1-1; the D gene is possibly TRBD1 (5 bases). The V gene's germline CDR1 is SGHAT and CDR2 FQNNGV. The CDR3 is made up of 13 amino acids. Trimming removed 5 bases at V and 1 base at J, with 8 bases between. Here the CDR3 reads CASSLTGNTEAFF. CDR3 nucleotide sequence: TGTGCCAGCAGCCTCACAGGGAACACTGAAGCTTTCTTT.

The chain employs TRBV18 and TRBJ2-7; 10 nucleotides align to TRBD2. V shed 2 bases, J shed 5 bases, and the junction held 12 bases outside the gene matches. This CDR3 region has 17 residues. Germline V CDR1 and CDR2: KGHSH, LQKENI. CDR3 amino acids: CASSPGTGAGGADEQYF. As DNA, the CDR3 is TGTGCCAGCTCACCAGGGACGGGAGCGGGGGGGGCCGACGAGCAGTACTTC.

The rearrangement links TRBV7-9 to TRBJ2-3; 11 nucleotides line up with TRBD2. The V and J ends lost 1 base and 2 bases, in that order; junction bases with no gene match: 11. Germline V gene data show CDR1 as SEHNR and CDR2 as FQNEAQ (reference sequence). This CDR3 has 19 amino acids. The CDR3 here is CASSLVTSGGYYTTDTQYF. The CDR3 nucleotides read TGTGCCAGCAGCTTAGTCACTAGCGGGGGATACTATACCACAGATACGCAGTATTTT.

V is TRBV11-2 and J is TRBJ2-2, with 8 positions matching TRBD2. Per germline, CDR1 SGHAT and CDR2 FQNNGV. The CDR3 totals 17 residues. V trimming: 4 bases; J trimming: 0 bases; junction bases outside the gene matches: 7. CDR3 DNA sequence: TGTGCCAGCAGCTCACTAGCGGTGCCTTCGAACACCGGGGAGCTGTTTTTT. Amino acids: CASSSLAVPSNTGELFF. Drawing the rest from reference TRBV11-2 and TRBJ2-2, the complete variable domain is EAGVAQSPRYKIIEKRQSVAFWCNPISGHATLYWYQQILGQGPKLLIQFQNNGVVDDSQLPKDRFSAERLKGVDSTLKIQPAKLEDSAVYLCASSSLAVPSNTGELFFGEGSRLTVL.

Ten or more counts support this clone. The rearrangement links TRBV5-8 to TRBJ1-2, with TRBD1 matching over 11 bases. V lost 4 bases, J lost 5 bases, and 4 bases stayed unmatched. This CDR3 region has 14 residues. The germline gives CDR1 SGHTS, CDR2 YDEGEE. CDR3 nucleotides: TGTGCCAGCAGCCTAGGACAGGGGGCGTATGGCTACACCTTC. This sequence encodes CASSLGQGAYGYTF.

The chain combines TRBV18 with TRBJ2-1, with 9 bases lining up with TRBD2. With 2 bases clipped from V and 10 bases from J, the junction kept 3 bases outside the gene matches. Germline loops: CDR1 KGHSH, CDR2 LQKENI. The CDR3 runs 13 residues. The DNA of the CDR3 is TGTGCCAGCTCACCAGCGGGAGGGCGGGAGCAGTTCTTC. Its translation is CASSPAGGREQFF.

The chain joins TRBV28 to TRBJ2-2; the match to TRBD1 covers 9 bases. The CDR3 length is 15 residues. J lost 5 bases, V lost 6 bases, and 7 bases had no gene match. CDR1 is MDHEN and CDR2 is SYDVKM in the germline V gene. The CDR3 sequence: CASRGGQGKTGELFF. CDR3 coding DNA: TGTGCCAGCAGGGGGGGACAGGGTAAAACCGGGGAGCTGTTTTTT. Together with reference TRBV28 and TRBJ2-2, the CDR3 gives the full variable domain: DVKVTQSSRYLVKRTGEKVFLECVQDMDHENMFWYRQDPGLGLRLIYFSYDVKMKEKGDIPEGYSVSREKKERFSLILESASTNQTSMYLCASRGGQGKTGELFFGEGSRLTVL.

This sequence joins TRBV5-4 and TRBJ1-1; no definite D call. The CDR3 spans 14 residues. Trimming left V 4 bases short and J 1 base short, with 11 bases between. Germline loops: CDR1 SGHNT, CDR2 YYREEE (reference sequence). CDR3 bases: TGTGCCAGCAGCCCGACGACGGGGAACACTGAAGCTTTCTTT. Encoded protein: CASSPTTGNTEAFF.

This clone came up once. The genes are TRBV2 and TRBJ2-4; TRBD1 matches 8 bases. V trimming: 4 bases; J trimming: 15 bases; junction bases outside the gene matches: 5. The germline V gene encodes CDR1 SNHLY and CDR2 FYNNEI. The CDR3 sequence is 11 residues long. CDR3 region: CASSAGQGGYF. CDR3 DNA: TGTGCCAGCAGTGCCGGACAGGGAGGGTACTTC. The entire variable domain, with the rest obtained from reference TRBV2 and TRBJ2-4, is as follows: EPEVTQTPSHQVTQMGQEVILRCVPISNHLYFYWYRQILGQKVEFLVSFYNNEISEKSEIFDDQFSVERPDGSNFTLKIRSTKLEDSAMYFCASSAGQGGYFGAGTRLSVL.

The V gene is TRBV28, the J gene TRBJ2-7; 10 bases match TRBD2. The J segment lost 6 bases and the V segment lost 7 bases, leaving 12 bases of the junction unmatched. Germline-derived CDR1 and CDR2 are MDHEN and SYDVKM. This CDR3 contains 15 residues. In DNA, the CDR3 is TGTGCCAGCATTGATCTAGCGGGAGCGGAGTCCGAGCAGTACTTC. This gives the protein CASIDLAGAESEQYF. Based on the CDR3 plus reference TRBV28 and TRBJ2-7, the full variable domain is DVKVTQSSRYLVKRTGEKVFLECVQDMDHENMFWYRQDPGLGLRLIYFSYDVKMKEKGDIPEGYSVSREKKERFSLILESASTNQTSMYLCASIDLAGAESEQYFGPGTRLTVT.

V is TRBV4-1 and J is TRBJ2-7; 8 positions agree with TRBD1. Germline V lookup: CDR1 MGHRA, CDR2 YSYEKL. V was clipped by 3 bases and J by 2 bases; unmatched bases: 6. This CDR3 is 15 amino acids long. The CDR3, as DNA: TGCGCCAGCAGCCAGGCCGGGACAGGTCCCTACGAGCAGTACTTC. Protein product: CASSQAGTGPYEQYF.

The CDR3 bases are TGTGCCAGCGGACAGGGAGTCCACAATGAGCAGTTCTTC. Protein: CASGQGVHNEQFF. The V call is TRBV19, the J call TRBJ2-1; 8 positions match TRBD1. The CDR3 is 13 amino acids. V lost 9 bases, J lost 5 bases, and 6 bases stayed unmatched. Germline V lookup: CDR1 LNHDA, CDR2 SQIVND (reference sequence).

The chain employs TRBV18 and TRBJ2-3; D not resolved. CDR3 length: 13 residues. Trimming removed 2 bases from V and 2 bases from J, with 5 bases in between. The germline V gene encodes CDR1 KGHSH and CDR2 LQKENI. The CDR3 reads CASSPTATDTQYF. CDR3 DNA: TGTGCCAGCTCACCAACAGCCACAGATACGCAGTATTTT.

About this clone: Other DNA sequences of this sample code for an identical CDR3. The chain links TRBV29-1 to TRBJ2-7; perhaps TRBD2 as D (6 bases). The CDR3 is 12 residues long. Germline CDR1 is SQVTM and CDR2 is ANQGSEA. Trimming took 6 bases from V and 3 from J, leaving 12 bases between them. The CDR3 region is CSVARGSYEQYF. Here the CDR3 DNA reads TGCAGCGTGGCCCGGGGGAGCTACGAGCAGTACTTC.

This chain joins TRBV24-1 and TRBJ2-5; D call uncertain. This CDR3 region has 15 residues. Per germline, CDR1 KGHDR and CDR2 SFDVKD. V shed 3 bases and J shed 4 bases, with 14 bases lying between them. CDR3 nucleotide sequence: TGTGCCACCAGTGATCCCATCGAGAAAATAGAGACCCAGTACTTC. Translated: CATSDPIEKIETQYF.

The V call is TRBV21-1, the J call TRBJ2-1; TRBD2, the table's D call, lacks a check against the DNA. TRBV21-1 is a pseudogene locus. The CDR3 spans 16 residues. The CDR3 DNA reads as TGTGCCAGCCTACCTATAGCGGAGGAGGAATACAATGAGCAGTTCTTC. Amino acids: CASLPIAEEEYNEQFF.

This chain joins TRBV5-1 and TRBJ1-4, with D maybe TRBD1 (5 bases). Germline CDR1 is SGHRS and CDR2 is YFSETQ. V lost 2 bases and J lost 1, with 6 bases in between. This CDR3 comprises 14 residues. CDR3 coding DNA: TGCGCCAGCAGCTTCCAGGGAACTAATGAAAAACTGTTTTTT. It yields the protein CASSFQGTNEKLFF.

The chain carries TRBV5-6 and TRBJ1-6; possibly TRBD1 for D (6 bases). The V gene's germline CDR1 is SGHDT and CDR2 YYEEEE. The V end was cut by 0 bases, the J end by 7 bases, with 11 bases between. The CDR3 is 15 residues long. This chain's CDR3 is CASSLDPRGNSPLHF. CDR3 in DNA: TGTGCCAGCAGCTTGGATCCCAGGGGAAATTCACCCCTCCACTTT.

The rearrangement links TRBV3-1 (or the pseudogene TRBV3-2) to TRBJ1-4; no definite D call. The CDR3 totals 13 residues. Trimming removed 0 bases from V and 8 bases from J, with 7 bases in between. Germline-derived CDR1 and CDR2 are LGHDT and YNNKEL (reference sequence). CDR3 sequence reads: CASSQDREEKLFF. As DNA, the CDR3 is TGTGCCAGCAGCCAAGATCGCGAGGAAAAACTGTTTTTT.

The chain carries TRBV28 and TRBJ1-1, with D perhaps TRBD1 (5 bases). Trimming removed 6 bases at V and 0 bases at J, with 8 bases between. The germline CDR1 and CDR2 sequences are MDHEN and SYDVKM. This CDR3 contains 13 residues. The CDR3 sequence is CASSKTVNTEAFF. In DNA form, the CDR3 reads TGTGCCAGCAGCAAGACAGTGAACACTGAAGCTTTCTTT.

This clone was detected a few times. The gene calls are TRBV3-1 (or the pseudogene TRBV3-2) and TRBJ2-2; a weak D match, TRBD2 (6 bases). Germline V gene sequence: CDR1 LGHDT, CDR2 YNNKEL (reference sequence). Deletions cut 4 bases from V and 3 bases from J, with 15 bases between. CDR3 length: 16 residues. This CDR3 is CASSLGGLADTGELFF. The CDR3 DNA reads TGTGCCAGCAGCCTCGGAGGGCTGGCCGACACCGGGGAGCTGTTTTTT.

The chain employs TRBV18 and TRBJ2-7; weak D call: TRBD2 (5 bases). Germline V gene lookup returns CDR1 KGHSH and CDR2 LQKENI. Deletions cut 1 base from V and 0 bases from J, with 13 bases between. The CDR3 has 16 residues. CDR3 DNA sequence: TGTGCCAGCTCACCACAGTCAGCGGAGATCTCCTACGAGCAGTACTTC. As protein: CASSPQSAEISYEQYF.

This chain links TRBV3-1 (or the pseudogene TRBV3-2) with TRBJ2-6; D remains unclear. Trimming pared 1 base from V and 2 bases from J, leaving 6 bases between. The CDR3 covers 15 residues. CDR1 and CDR2 (germline): LGHDT, YNNKEL (reference sequence). CDR3 sequence: CASSQAQAGANVLTF. The CDR3 DNA sequence: TGTGCCAGCAGCCAAGCCCAGGCTGGGGCCAACGTCCTGACTTTC.